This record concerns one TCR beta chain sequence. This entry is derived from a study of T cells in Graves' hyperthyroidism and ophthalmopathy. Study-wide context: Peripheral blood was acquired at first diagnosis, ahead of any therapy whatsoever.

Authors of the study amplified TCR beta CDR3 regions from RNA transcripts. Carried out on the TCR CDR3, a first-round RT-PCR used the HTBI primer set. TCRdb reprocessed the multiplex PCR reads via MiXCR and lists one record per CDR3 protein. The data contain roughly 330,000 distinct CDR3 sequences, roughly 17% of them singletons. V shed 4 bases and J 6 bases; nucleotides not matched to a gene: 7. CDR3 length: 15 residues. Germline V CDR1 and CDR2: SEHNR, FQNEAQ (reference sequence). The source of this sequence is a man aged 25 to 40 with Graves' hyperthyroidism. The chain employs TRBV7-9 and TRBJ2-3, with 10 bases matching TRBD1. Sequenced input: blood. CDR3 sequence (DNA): TGTGCCAGCAGCTCGTCCGGGACAGGGGCCGATACGCAGTATTTT. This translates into CASSSSGTGADTQYF.